The 26 T cell receptor beta chains in this list originate from one sample, sequenced in a study of OX40 agonist ivuxolimab in advanced cancers. The table came from immunoSEQ multiplex PCR; TCRdb's copy has only in-frame clones and leaves some out. The sample has some 15,000 clones; around 86% are singletons. The source was CD4+ or CD8+ T cells sorted from blood, collected in a trial of the OX40 agonist ivuxolimab. The receptors come from an adult with an advanced solid tumor such as melanoma, head and neck, liver or kidney cancer.

The chain carries TRBV27 and TRBJ2-1; D uncertain. Germline V gene sequence: CDR1 MNHEY, CDR2 SMNVEV (reference sequence). The CDR3 runs 14 residues. V was cut by 6 bases and J by 1 base, with 10 bases left in between. DNA for the CDR3: TGTGCCAGCAGCCGGACCGCATCCTACAATGAGCAGTTCTTC. Translated: CASSRTASYNEQFF.

The chain recombines TRBV19 with TRBJ2-3; tentative D call: TRBD2 (5 bases). Per germline, CDR1 LNHDA and CDR2 SQIVND (reference sequence). The CDR3 length is 11 residues. Trimming stripped 3 bases from V and 11 bases from J, with 9 bases between. Written as DNA, the CDR3 is TGTGCCAGTAGTATGAAGCGGTGGCAGTATTTT. As protein: CASSMKRWQYF.

The chain joins TRBV28 to TRBJ1-3; D unresolved. V lost 7 bases to trimming and J lost 0 bases, with 10 bases between them. The CDR3 contains 14 residues. Per the germline V gene, CDR1 is MDHEN and CDR2 is SYDVKM. The CDR3 DNA follows: TGTGCCAGCAAAGTTAGCTACTCTGGAAACACCATATATTTT. It specifies CASKVSYSGNTIYF.

The chain recombines TRBV27 with TRBJ2-3; 10 bases match TRBD2. V shed 5 bases, J shed 4 bases, and the junction held 12 bases outside the gene matches. The CDR3 has 17 residues. Germline assignment: CDR1 MNHEY and CDR2 SMNVEV (reference sequence). The CDR3 here is CASSVHLAGVVADTQYF. In DNA, the CDR3 is TGTGCCAGCAGTGTCCACCTAGCGGGAGTCGTGGCAGATACGCAGTATTTT.

This CDR3 is CAWDRTGSYEQYF. In nucleotides, the CDR3 is TGTGCCTGGGACCGGACAGGATCCTACGAGCAGTACTTC. J is TRBJ2-7 and V is TRBV30, with 7 bases matching TRBD1. Germline values: CDR1 GTSNPN, CDR2 SVGIG (reference sequence). This CDR3 spans 13 amino acids. V lost 5 bases to trimming and J lost 1 base; unmatched junction nucleotides: 5.

CDR3 coding DNA: TGTGCCAGCAGCCCTAGGACAGGGGGCAGGACTCGTTTCTTC. The encoded protein is CASSPRTGGRTRFF. The chain joins TRBV9 to TRBJ2-1; TRBD1 matches at 11 bases. From germline, CDR1 is SGDLS and CDR2 YYNGEE. This CDR3 has 14 amino acids. Unmatched junction bases numbered 13, after V lost 4 bases and J lost 16 bases.

V gene TRBV6-1 combines with J gene TRBJ2-7; D remains unclear. Trimming stripped 6 bases from V and 4 bases from J, with 13 bases between. Per germline, CDR1 MNHNS and CDR2 SASEGT. The CDR3 is 13 amino acids. The CDR3 bases are TGTGCCAGCAGGGCCGACTCCCAATACGAGCAGTACTTC. Protein: CASRADSQYEQYF.

V and J are TRBV29-1 and TRBJ2-7, with TRBD1 identical over 7 bases. The CDR3 consists of 14 residues. The V gene's germline CDR1 is SQVTM and CDR2 ANQGSEA. J gave up 0 bases and V 3 bases, and 5 bases lay outside the gene matches. In DNA form, the CDR3 reads TGCAGCGTTGATAGGGGGCAGGGCTCCTACGAGCAGTACTTC. It encodes CSVDRGQGSYEQYF.

This rearrangement joins TRBV30 to TRBJ1-5; 7 bases agree with TRBD1. V shed 5 bases, J shed 2 bases, and the junction held 0 bases outside the gene matches. CDR3 size: 12 residues. The V gene's germline CDR1 is GTSNPN and CDR2 SVGIG (reference sequence). DNA of the CDR3: TGTGCCTGGGACAGGGGCAATCAGCCCCAGCATTTT. Protein sequence: CAWDRGNQPQHF.

The V and J genes are TRBV27 and TRBJ1-5; 7 bases line up with TRBD1. The J segment lost 4 bases and the V segment lost 5 bases, leaving 5 bases of the junction unmatched. This CDR3 has 14 residues. Germline V gives CDR1 MNHEY, CDR2 SMNVEV (reference sequence). This chain's CDR3 is CASSPGTENQPQHF. The CDR3 DNA follows: TGTGCCAGCAGTCCCGGGACAGAAAATCAGCCCCAGCATTTT.

Concerning this clone: The junction does not match germline at one end; this may be a read error. This chain joins TRBV30 and TRBJ2-1, with 7 bases matching TRBD2. This CDR3 is 14 amino acids long. Germline-derived CDR1 and CDR2 are GTSNPN and SVGIG (reference sequence). CDR3 protein: CAWNFASGYNEQLF. The CDR3, as DNA: TGTGCCTGGAATTTTGCTAGCGGATACAATGAGCAGCTCTTC.

The rearrangement uses TRBV7-8 and TRBJ2-7, with 13 bases fitting TRBD2. CDR1 SGHVS and CDR2 FQNEAQ come from the germline V gene. After removal of 5 bases from V and 11 bases from J, the junction contained 12 bases not matched to a gene. The CDR3 covers 15 residues. The CDR3 DNA sequence: TGTGCCAGCAGCCCGCCGGGACTAGCGGGATATCTGGAGTACTTC. As protein: CASSPPGLAGYLEYF.

This sequence joins TRBV7-6 and TRBJ1-5; a weak D match, TRBD1 (5 bases). Germline lookup yields CDR1 SGHVS and CDR2 FNYEAQ. Trimming stripped 5 bases from V and 0 bases from J, with 17 bases between. The CDR3 consists of 17 residues. In DNA form, the CDR3 reads TGTGCCAGCAGCGCCGTAGTCGGGACGCATAGCAATCAGCCCCAGCATTTT. Encoded protein: CASSAVVGTHSNQPQHF.

The chain couples TRBV28 to TRBJ2-3; D is ambiguous. Trimming removed 1 base at V and 4 bases at J, with 3 bases between. Germline V gives CDR1 MDHEN, CDR2 SYDVKM. The CDR3 contains 12 residues. The CDR3 region is CASSLLSDTQYF. CDR3 DNA sequence: TGTGCCAGCAGTTTATTGTCAGATACGCAGTATTTT.

The gene calls are TRBV4-1 and TRBJ2-2; 8 bases align to TRBD2. With V trimmed by 4 bases and J by 2 bases, 9 bases remained unmatched. Germline CDR1 is MGHRA and CDR2 is YSYEKL. The CDR3 spans 17 residues. CDR3 in amino acids: CASSPPGLAGNTGELFF. The CDR3 DNA reads TGCGCCAGCAGCCCACCTGGACTAGCTGGAAACACCGGGGAGCTGTTTTTT.

Comment on this clone: One junction end does not reproduce the germline sequence, and a read error may be involved. This rearrangement joins TRBV7-7 to TRBJ2-3; D uncertain. Germline values: CDR1 SSHAT, CDR2 FNYEAQ (reference sequence). This CDR3 has 13 residues. CDR3 amino acids: CASSLFPRETQYF. The CDR3 DNA is TGTGCTAGCAGCTTATTTCCCCGAGAAACGCAGTATTTT.

The chain carries TRBV2 and TRBJ2-1; D is uncertain. CDR3 length: 8 amino acids. Germline V CDR1 and CDR2: SNHLY, FYNNEI. The germline V and J ends were trimmed by 9 bases and 13 bases, with 7 bases remaining between them. CDR3 sequence reads: CASSHQFF. CDR3 nucleotides: TGTGCCAGTTCCCACCAGTTCTTC.

Sample share makes this clone large. This chain links TRBV5-4 with TRBJ1-1, with a possible D match to TRBD1 (5 bases). CDR1 SGHNT and CDR2 YYREEE come from the germline V gene (reference sequence). The ends were cut back, 7 bases at V and 1 base at J, with 11 bases in the middle. The CDR3 loop spans 13 amino acids. CDR3: CASRIRENTEAFF. In nucleotides, the CDR3 is TGTGCCAGCCGTATCAGGGAGAACACTGAAGCTTTCTTT.

The chain is built from TRBV11-2 and TRBJ2-5; possibly TRBD1 for D (6 bases). This CDR3 has 17 amino acids. CDR1 SGHAT and CDR2 FQNNGV come from the germline V gene. The V gene lost 5 bases and the J gene lost 2 bases, with 21 bases spanning the gap. This chain's CDR3 is CASSKWTVFSRQETQYF. The CDR3 region has the DNA TGTGCCAGCAGCAAATGGACAGTTTTCTCTCGTCAAGAGACCCAGTACTTC.

In regard to this clone: One junction end does not reproduce the germline sequence, and a read error may be involved. This chain joins TRBV7-6 and TRBJ2-7; 8 nucleotides agree with TRBD2. Per the germline V gene, CDR1 is SGHVS and CDR2 is FNYEAQ. The CDR3 runs 13 residues. The CDR3 region is CASGLAPLDEHYF. CDR3 DNA: TGTGCCAGCGGACTAGCCCCTCTAGACGAGCACTACTTC.

The V gene is TRBV28, the J gene TRBJ1-1; 7 bases map to TRBD1. V trimming: 5 bases; J trimming: 4 bases; junction bases outside the gene matches: 1. Germline V gene sequence: CDR1 MDHEN, CDR2 SYDVKM. CDR3 length: 12 amino acids. CDR3: CASSDRATEAFF. The CDR3 DNA follows: TGTGCCAGCAGTGACAGGGCCACTGAAGCTTTCTTT. Full variable domain (remainder filled in from reference TRBV28 and TRBJ1-1): DVKVTQSSRYLVKRTGEKVFLECVQDMDHENMFWYRQDPGLGLRLIYFSYDVKMKEKGDIPEGYSVSREKKERFSLILESASTNQTSMYLCASSDRATEAFFGQGTRLTVV.

The sample holds one count of this clone. The V and J genes are TRBV7-6 and TRBJ2-7, with 8 bases aligning to TRBD2. From germline, CDR1 is SGHVS and CDR2 FNYEAQ. Trimming cost V 1 base and J 0 bases; bases outside gene matches: 2. CDR3 length: 15 amino acids. The CDR3 nucleotides read TGTGCCAGCAGCTTAGGGAGCGGGAGCTCCTACGAGCAGTACTTC. Its protein product is CASSLGSGSSYEQYF.

The sample holds one count of this clone. CDR3 nucleotides: TGCGCCAGCAGCTTCGGCTATGGCTACACCTTC. This sequence encodes CASSFGYGYTF. This chain uses TRBV4-1 with TRBJ1-2; no definite D call. Trimming took 5 bases from V and 4 from J, leaving 5 bases between them. Per the germline V gene, CDR1 is MGHRA and CDR2 is YSYEKL. This CDR3 spans 11 amino acids.

The chain carries TRBV5-8 and TRBJ2-3; D may match TRBD1 or TRBD2 (5 bases each). V was trimmed by 2 bases and J by 3 bases, leaving 13 bases between them. CDR3 length equals 15 residues. Germline CDR1 and CDR2: SGHTS and YDEGEE. The CDR3, as DNA: TGTGCCAGCAGCTTAGAGGGGAGATTGACAGATACGCAGTATTTT. Its protein product is CASSLEGRLTDTQYF.

The chain links TRBV6-5 to TRBJ2-1; maybe TRBD1 (6 bases). V was clipped by 1 base and J by 6 bases, with 10 bases between them. Germline V gives CDR1 MNHEY, CDR2 SVGAGI. The CDR3 extends over 14 amino acids. The CDR3 DNA reads as TGTGCCAGCAGTTACTGGCAGGGGTTCAATGAGCAGTTCTTC. Translated, it gives CASSYWQGFNEQFF.

Relative to its sample, this clone is medium-sized. CDR3 nucleotides: TGTGCCAGTAGTATGGGACGCCTTAGGGGGGGTCAGCCCCAGCATTTT. Residues: CASSMGRLRGGQPQHF. The chain uses TRBV19 and TRBJ1-5; D is possibly TRBD1 (6 bases). CDR1 and CDR2 from the germline V gene are LNHDA and SQIVND (reference sequence). The length of the CDR3 is 16 residues. With 3 bases removed from V and 6 bases from J, the gap between germline ends came to 18 bases.